This T cell receptor (beta chain) originates from a study of blood T cell repertoires in COVID-19. About the study: Donors in the United States, Italy and Spain gave samples during acute or convalescent COVID-19.

Original data processing: From reference gene primer amplification, estimates of nucleated cell counts were derived. Produced via immunoSEQ multiplex PCR; TCRdb's table is partial and in-frame only. D and trimming come from the DNA, and the V and J calls and clone size come from that table. The table includes fewer than 500,000 clones, around 87% detected once. Participant-given clinical history determined each cohort assignment. Before being deemed recovered, Cohort 3 donors had two negative PCRs, clearance, or symptom resolution. This CDR3 is 12 amino acids long. Germline V gives CDR1 MNHEY, CDR2 SMNVEV (reference sequence). The germline V and J ends were trimmed by 5 bases and 12 bases, with 11 bases remaining between them.

This rearrangement joins TRBV27 to TRBJ1-6; D perhaps matches TRBD1 (6 bases). The sequenced sample consisted of PBMCs or T cells enriched from blood (not recorded which). This TCR was recovered from a man younger than 40 who had recovered from COVID-19. The chain's CDR3 is CASSPAQGPLHF. As DNA, the CDR3 is TGTGCCAGCAGTCCAGCACAGGGACCCCTCCACTTT.